These 28 T cell receptor beta chains were sequenced from one sample in a study of CD8 T cells in ankylosing spondylitis (TCRdb year 2017). Libraries were built with 5' RACE. These reads were obtained on an Illumina HiSeq 2500. TCRdb reprocessed the public reads (quality trimming at Q25 with fastp, clone calling with MiXCR) and kept in-frame beta chains. Every CDR3 protein is listed once, alongside the most common genes and DNA of its rows. This sample is represented by some 130,000 distinct CDR3 sequences; roughly 13% of them were singletons. The top ten hold approximately 3% of the sample. Input material: blood, either unsorted or a sorted T cell fraction (not recorded which). These receptors all stem from a female donor with ankylosing spondylitis or in good health (not recorded which).

The V call is TRBV5-1, the J call TRBJ2-1; TRBD2 matches at 7 bases. The CDR3 loop spans 13 amino acids. V shed 5 bases, J shed 8 bases, and the junction held 7 bases outside the gene matches. Germline lookup yields CDR1 SGHRS and CDR2 YFSETQ. CDR3 sequence: CASRETSEDEQFF. DNA of the CDR3: TGCGCCAGCAGGGAAACTAGCGAGGATGAGCAGTTCTTC. The full variable domain, with the rest looked up from reference TRBV5-1 and TRBJ2-1, is KAGVTQTPRYLIKTRGQQVTLSCSPISGHRSVSWYQQTPGQGLQFLFEYFSETQRNKGNFPGRFSGRQFSNSRSEMNVSTLELGDSALYLCASRETSEDEQFFGPGTRLTVL.

The V call is TRBV12-3 or TRBV12-4, the J call TRBJ2-7; no reliable D call. The CDR3 consists of 11 residues. The V gene lost 6 bases and the J gene lost 5 bases, with 8 bases spanning the gap. CDR3 DNA: TGTGCCAGCAGCATACGAGACGAGCAGTACTTC. Protein sequence: CASSIRDEQYF.

To note about this clonotype: This could be a read error, since a much larger clone is one nucleotide away. The J gene is TRBJ1-2, the V gene TRBV10-3; D not certain. The length of the CDR3 is 12 residues. From germline, CDR1 is ENHRY and CDR2 SYGVKD. Trimming left V 3 bases short and J 10 bases short, with 12 bases between. The CDR3 protein is CAISDAAADYTF. The CDR3, as DNA: TGTGCCATCAGTGATGCGGCGGCTGACTACACCTTC.

Many counts were recorded for this clonotype. V usage is TRBV6-1 and J usage is TRBJ1-3, with no clear D. Germline V gives CDR1 MNHNS, CDR2 SASEGT. V was cut by 8 bases and J by 0 bases, with 17 bases left in between. The CDR3 runs 16 residues. The CDR3 DNA sequence: TGTGCCAGCCGTGGCCTTGGACGGAGCTCTGGAAACACCATATATTTT. Residues: CASRGLGRSSGNTIYF.

This clonotype was detected a few times. The CDR3 protein is CASTSRGGSYEQYF. As DNA, the CDR3 is TGTGCCAGCACCTCCAGGGGCGGCTCCTACGAGCAGTACTTC. J is TRBJ2-7 and V is TRBV28; maybe TRBD1 (6 bases). This CDR3 has 14 residues. Trimming left V 7 bases short and J 0 bases short, with 13 bases between. Germline-derived CDR1 and CDR2 are MDHEN and SYDVKM.

This clonotype was observed at least ten times. The chain carries TRBV7-2 and TRBJ2-3; D unclear. V gave up 5 bases and J gave up 0 bases, with 9 bases separating them. The CDR3 has 14 residues. CDR1 SGHTA and CDR2 FQGNSA come from the germline V gene. CDR3 in DNA: TGTGCCAGCAGCGGTACTTTTAGCACAGATACGCAGTATTTT. Its translation is CASSGTFSTDTQYF.

This clonotype was found many times. The V call is TRBV5-1, the J call TRBJ1-1; D is ambiguous. This CDR3 spans 14 amino acids. With 4 bases removed from V and 3 bases from J, the gap between germline ends came to 13 bases. Germline V gene lookup returns CDR1 SGHRS and CDR2 YFSETQ. CDR3 region: CASSLRVVDTEAFF. CDR3 coding DNA: TGCGCCAGCAGCCTAAGGGTGGTTGACACTGAAGCTTTCTTT. The full variable domain, rest sourced from reference TRBV5-1 and TRBJ1-1, is KAGVTQTPRYLIKTRGQQVTLSCSPISGHRSVSWYQQTPGQGLQFLFEYFSETQRNKGNFPGRFSGRQFSNSRSEMNVSTLELGDSALYLCASSLRVVDTEAFFGQGTRLTVV.

This clonotype was counted a few times. This sequence joins TRBV11-2 and TRBJ2-7; D unresolved. V was clipped by 2 bases and J by 12 bases, with 11 bases between them. Germline lookup yields CDR1 SGHAT and CDR2 FQNNGV. The CDR3 extends over 11 amino acids. CDR3: CASSLNGPVYF. CDR3 bases: TGTGCCAGCAGCTTAAACGGGCCAGTGTACTTC.

This clonotype was picked up many times. The chain recombines TRBV24-1 with TRBJ2-1; a possible D gene is TRBD1 (6 bases). Trimming left V 3 bases short and J 8 bases short, with 16 bases between. The CDR3 extends over 15 amino acids. The germline gives CDR1 KGHDR, CDR2 SFDVKD. The CDR3 loop reads CATSDTHTRGDEQFF. CDR3 sequence (DNA): TGTGCCACCAGTGATACCCATACCAGGGGCGATGAGCAGTTCTTC.

This clonotype was detected many times. The genes are TRBV19 and TRBJ1-1; 8 positions agree with TRBD1. This CDR3 region has 13 residues. Germline lookup yields CDR1 LNHDA and CDR2 SQIVND (reference sequence). Trimming took 6 bases from V and 6 from J; bases not matched to a gene: 6. The CDR3 bases are TGTGCCAGTAGGTGGACAGGGAGCGCTGAAGCTTTCTTT. This sequence encodes CASRWTGSAEAFF.

The table lists this clonotype with a few counts. The chain links TRBV7-3 to TRBJ2-1, with a tentative D call TRBD1 (6 bases). The CDR3 consists of 13 residues. CDR1 is SGHTA, CDR2 FQGTGA, per germline. Trimming removed 5 bases at V and 6 bases at J, with 11 bases between. Here the CDR3 DNA reads TGTGCCAGCAGCGATGGGACAAGCAATGAGCAGTTCTTC. This encodes CASSDGTSNEQFF.

V gene TRBV7-3 combines with J gene TRBJ2-1; D unclear. Trimming took off 3 bases at V and 8 bases at J, with 14 bases between the two ends. Germline-derived CDR1 and CDR2 are SGHTA and FQGTGA. The CDR3 spans 14 residues. The CDR3 protein is CASSLNWGSDEQFF. As DNA, the CDR3 is TGTGCCAGCAGCTTGAACTGGGGTTCCGATGAGCAGTTCTTC.

This clonotype was counted many times. V usage is TRBV12-3 or TRBV12-4 and J usage is TRBJ1-5; tentatively, D is TRBD1 (5 bases). CDR3 length equals 15 residues. V dropped 2 bases and J dropped 3 bases, with 11 bases sitting between them. In DNA form, the CDR3 reads TGTGCCAGCAGTTTATTGATGGGGGACAATCAGCCCCAGCATTTT. It translates to CASSLLMGDNQPQHF.

This clonotype was detected ten times or more. The chain joins TRBV20-1 to TRBJ2-2, with D unresolved. Per the germline V gene, CDR1 is DFQATT and CDR2 is SNEGSKA (reference sequence). Between the trimmed V and J ends, which lost 5 bases and 4 bases, there was a span of 11 bases. The CDR3 totals 13 residues. In DNA, the CDR3 is TGCAGTGCTGAGTACAGCCCCACCGGGGAGCTGTTTTTT. This codes for CSAEYSPTGELFF.

This clonotype was counted at least ten times. This rearrangement joins TRBV20-1 to TRBJ2-7, with D possibly being TRBD2 (6 bases). The V end was cut by 3 bases, the J end by 5 bases, with 14 bases between. Germline CDR1 DFQATT, CDR2 SNEGSKA (reference sequence). The CDR3 extends over 13 amino acids. The CDR3 is CSASGSGNHEQYF. As DNA, the CDR3 is TGCAGTGCTAGCGGGAGCGGTAATCACGAGCAGTACTTC.

This clonotype was seen many times. This chain joins TRBV9 and TRBJ2-5; TRBD2 matches 13 bases. This CDR3 contains 17 residues. The V and J ends lost 4 bases and 5 bases, in that order; junction bases with no gene match: 11. CDR1 and CDR2 from the germline V gene are SGDLS and YYNGEE. The CDR3 coding sequence is TGTGCCAGCAGCCGCGGGACTAGCGGGGTCGGTTGGGAGACCCAGTACTTC. This codes for CASSRGTSGVGWETQYF.

The chain has TRBV2 and TRBJ2-1; TRBD2 agrees at 7 bases. The V and J ends lost 4 bases and 6 bases, in that order; junction bases with no gene match: 12. The CDR3 runs to 16 residues. Germline V lookup: CDR1 SNHLY, CDR2 FYNNEI. DNA of the CDR3: TGTGCCAGCAGTGGGCAGCGCGGGAGAAATAGCAATGAGCAGTTCTTC. Translating it yields CASSGQRGRNSNEQFF.

This clonotype appeared a few times. This rearrangement joins TRBV28 to TRBJ1-1, with D perhaps matching TRBD1 (6 bases). This CDR3 contains 14 residues. Germline V CDR1 and CDR2: MDHEN, SYDVKM. V was pared by 5 bases and J by 8 bases, with 18 bases between. The CDR3 here is CASSPTLDRSEAFF. Written as DNA, the CDR3 is TGTGCCAGCAGTCCGACCCTAGACAGGTCGGAAGCTTTCTTT. The full variable domain, with the rest looked up from reference TRBV28 and TRBJ1-1, is DVKVTQSSRYLVKRTGEKVFLECVQDMDHENMFWYRQDPGLGLRLIYFSYDVKMKEKGDIPEGYSVSREKKERFSLILESASTNQTSMYLCASSPTLDRSEAFFGQGTRLTVV.

V is TRBV7-9 and J is TRBJ2-7; D not resolved. CDR1 and CDR2 (germline): SEHNR, FQNEAQ (reference sequence). This CDR3 has 13 residues. Trimming left V 1 base short and J 6 bases short, with 10 bases between. The CDR3 loop is CASSLGSPGEQYF. The DNA for the CDR3 is TGTGCCAGCAGCTTAGGATCCCCGGGCGAGCAGTACTTC.

This clonotype was recorded at least ten times. The chain recombines TRBV9 with TRBJ2-3; 8 bases are a match to TRBD2. CDR3 length: 16 amino acids. CDR1 is SGDLS, CDR2 YYNGEE, per germline. The V segment lost 0 bases and the J segment 4 bases; nucleotides outside the gene matches: 7. The DNA of the CDR3 is TGTGCCAGCAGCGTAGCCGGGACTAGTGGTTCAGATACGCAGTATTTT. Protein product: CASSVAGTSGSDTQYF. Full variable domain (rest looked up from reference TRBV9 and TRBJ2-3): DSGVTQTPKHLITATGQRVTLRCSPRSGDLSVYWYQQSLDQGLQFLIQYYNGEERAKGNILERFSAQQFPDLHSELNLSSLELGDSALYFCASSVAGTSGSDTQYFGPGTRLTVL.

This clonotype has at least ten counts. The chain combines TRBV12-3 or TRBV12-4 with TRBJ2-3; D is possibly TRBD2 (6 bases). The CDR3 sequence is 11 residues long. The V end was cut by 8 bases, the J end by 3 bases, with 6 bases between. The CDR3: CASAGTDTQYF. For the CDR3, the DNA is TGTGCCAGCGCGGGGACAGATACGCAGTATTTT.

This clonotype was detected many times. The rearrangement links TRBV20-1 to TRBJ2-7, with 7 bases identical to TRBD1. The CDR3 has 12 residues. Trimming removed 4 bases from V and 6 bases from J; junction bases left unmatched: 6. Germline assignment: CDR1 DFQATT and CDR2 SNEGSKA (reference sequence). In DNA, the CDR3 is TGCAGTGCTAACGGACAGGTGGGCGAGCAGTACTTC. Translating gives CSANGQVGEQYF.

This clonotype occurred many times. The genes are TRBV29-1 and TRBJ1-2, with D unresolved. This CDR3 has 14 residues. The V end lost 3 bases, the J end lost 2 bases, and 13 bases lay between the germline ends. Germline loops: CDR1 SQVTM, CDR2 ANQGSEA. The CDR3 region has the DNA TGCAGCGTTGAGGTTCGTGGGGAGAACTATGGCTACACCTTC. Residues: CSVEVRGENYGYTF.

The chain combines TRBV28 with TRBJ2-3; TRBD2 aligns across 9 bases. V shed 4 bases, J shed 4 bases, and the junction held 9 bases outside the gene matches. The CDR3 length is 16 residues. Per germline, CDR1 MDHEN and CDR2 SYDVKM. The chain's CDR3 is CASSWTRGGAADTQYF. CDR3 sequence (DNA): TGTGCCAGCAGTTGGACTCGCGGGGGGGCAGCAGATACGCAGTATTTT.

This clonotype was detected only once. This clone may be a read error of a much larger clone one base away. This chain uses TRBV5-1 with TRBJ2-7, with 7 bases fitting TRBD1. Germline assignment: CDR1 SGHRS and CDR2 YFSETQ. J was trimmed by 8 bases and V by 2 bases; bases with no gene match: 4. The CDR3 sequence is 12 residues long. The DNA for the CDR3 is TGCGCCAGCAGCTTTCAGGGGGACAAGCAGTACTTC. Its protein product is CASSFQGDKQYF.

Only a few counts were recorded for this clonotype. V usage is TRBV28 and J usage is TRBJ1-1, with a weak D call TRBD1 (5 bases). Germline assignment: CDR1 MDHEN and CDR2 SYDVKM. V gave up 7 bases and J gave up 0 bases, with 9 bases separating them. This CDR3 is 13 amino acids long. The CDR3 here is CASTAGLNTEAFF. The CDR3 nucleotides read TGTGCCAGCACCGCAGGGTTGAACACTGAAGCTTTCTTT.

This clonotype has at least ten counts. V and J are TRBV20-1 and TRBJ2-1; no definite D call. From germline, CDR1 is DFQATT and CDR2 SNEGSKA (reference sequence). CDR3 length: 12 residues. The V end was cut by 5 bases, the J end by 7 bases, with 12 bases between. The CDR3 DNA reads as TGCAGTGCTCGCAGCACCACTAATGAGCAGTTCTTC. Translation gives CSARSTTNEQFF.

This clonotype was counted ten times or more. The chain employs TRBV5-1 and TRBJ1-5; no reliable D call. The CDR3 has 15 amino acids. Per germline, CDR1 SGHRS and CDR2 YFSETQ. V was shortened by 0 bases and J by 1 base, with 8 bases between the two germline ends. CDR3 amino acids: CASSLDGKSNQPQHF. CDR3 sequence (DNA): TGCGCCAGCAGCTTGGATGGGAAAAGCAATCAGCCCCAGCATTTT.